The sequence of this TCR beta chain was determined in a study of cytomegalovirus exposure and HLA in healthy donors. Trimming stripped 1 base from V and 5 bases from J, with 5 bases between. Looked up from germline, CDR1 is SGHTA and CDR2 is FQGNSA. The CDR3 sequence is 13 residues long. 60 Vbeta and 13 Jbeta primers were used in PCR. The protocol was immunoSEQ multiplex PCR, while the TCRdb copy is restricted to in-frame clones and leaves out a portion. Of fewer than 150,000 clones listed, roughly 80% were seen once; the top ten hold about 1.2%. The chain couples TRBV7-2 to TRBJ2-2; D is unresolved. Sequencing input: PBMCs. This clonotype was obtained from a female donor in good health and CMV-seronegative. The CDR3 DNA reads TGTGCCAGCAGCTTAGTCTCTACCGGGGAGCTGTTTTTT. Residues: CASSLVSTGELFF.